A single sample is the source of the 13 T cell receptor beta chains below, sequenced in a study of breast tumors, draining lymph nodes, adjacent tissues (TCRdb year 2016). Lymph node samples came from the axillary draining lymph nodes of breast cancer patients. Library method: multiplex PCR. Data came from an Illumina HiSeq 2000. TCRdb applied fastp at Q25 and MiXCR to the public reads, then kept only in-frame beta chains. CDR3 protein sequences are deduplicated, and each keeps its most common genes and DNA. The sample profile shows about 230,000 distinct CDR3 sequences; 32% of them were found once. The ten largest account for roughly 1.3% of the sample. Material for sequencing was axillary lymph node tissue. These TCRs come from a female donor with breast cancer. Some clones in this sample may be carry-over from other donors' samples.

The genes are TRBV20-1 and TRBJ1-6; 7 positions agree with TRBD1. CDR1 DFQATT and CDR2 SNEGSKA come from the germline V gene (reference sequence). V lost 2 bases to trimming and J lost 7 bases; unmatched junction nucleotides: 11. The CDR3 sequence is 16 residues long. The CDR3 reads CSARNYRQGGNSPLHF. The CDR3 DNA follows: TGCAGTGCTAGAAACTACCGACAGGGCGGAAATTCACCCCTCCACTTT.

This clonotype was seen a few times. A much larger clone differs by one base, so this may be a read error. DNA for the CDR3: TGCAGTGCTCCCCCATCCGAGTGGGGTACCTCCTACAATGAGCAGTTCTTC. Protein sequence: CSAPPSEWGTSYNEQFF. The rearrangement links TRBV20-1 to TRBJ2-1, with D uncertain. The CDR3 totals 17 residues. Deletions cut 5 bases from V and 0 bases from J, with 20 bases between. Germline lookup yields CDR1 DFQATT and CDR2 SNEGSKA (reference sequence).

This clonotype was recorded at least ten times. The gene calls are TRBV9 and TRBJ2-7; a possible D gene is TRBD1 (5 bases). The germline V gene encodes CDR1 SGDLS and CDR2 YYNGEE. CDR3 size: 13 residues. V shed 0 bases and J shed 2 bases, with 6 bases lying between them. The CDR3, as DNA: TGTGCCAGCAGCGTAGGACAGACCTACGAGCAGTACTTC. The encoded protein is CASSVGQTYEQYF.

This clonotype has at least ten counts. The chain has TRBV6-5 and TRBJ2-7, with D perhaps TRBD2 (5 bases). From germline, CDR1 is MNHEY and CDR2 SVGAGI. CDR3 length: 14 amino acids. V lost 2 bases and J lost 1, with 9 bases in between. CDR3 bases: TGTGCCAGCAGTTACGCGACGGGATCCTACGAGCAGTACTTC. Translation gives CASSYATGSYEQYF.

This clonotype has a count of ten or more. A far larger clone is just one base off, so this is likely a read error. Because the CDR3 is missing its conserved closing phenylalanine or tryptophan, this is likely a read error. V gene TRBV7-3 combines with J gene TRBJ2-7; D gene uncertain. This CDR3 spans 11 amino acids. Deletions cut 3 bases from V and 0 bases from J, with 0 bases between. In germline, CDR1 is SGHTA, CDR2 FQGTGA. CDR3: CASSFSYEQYS. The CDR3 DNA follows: TGTGCCAGCAGCTTCTCCTACGAGCAGTACTCC.

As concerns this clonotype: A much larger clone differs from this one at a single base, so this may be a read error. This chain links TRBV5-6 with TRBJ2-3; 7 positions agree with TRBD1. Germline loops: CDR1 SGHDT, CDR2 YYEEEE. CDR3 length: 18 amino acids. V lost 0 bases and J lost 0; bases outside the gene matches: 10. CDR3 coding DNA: TGTGCCAGCAGCTTGGAGGGGGCTGCGGGCCCTAGCACAGATACGCAGTATTTT. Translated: CASSLEGAAGPSTDTQYF.

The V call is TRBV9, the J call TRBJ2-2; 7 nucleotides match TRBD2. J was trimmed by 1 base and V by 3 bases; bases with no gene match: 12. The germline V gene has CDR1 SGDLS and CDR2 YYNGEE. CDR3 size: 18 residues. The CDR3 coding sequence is TGTGCCAGCAGCGCAGCGGGGCTAGCGGACTTGAACACCGGGGAGCTGTTTTTT. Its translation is CASSAAGLADLNTGELFF. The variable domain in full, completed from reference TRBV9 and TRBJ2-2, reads DSGVTQTPKHLITATGQRVTLRCSPRSGDLSVYWYQQSLDQGLQFLIQYYNGEERAKGNILERFSAQQFPDLHSELNLSSLELGDSALYFCASSAAGLADLNTGELFFGEGSRLTVL.

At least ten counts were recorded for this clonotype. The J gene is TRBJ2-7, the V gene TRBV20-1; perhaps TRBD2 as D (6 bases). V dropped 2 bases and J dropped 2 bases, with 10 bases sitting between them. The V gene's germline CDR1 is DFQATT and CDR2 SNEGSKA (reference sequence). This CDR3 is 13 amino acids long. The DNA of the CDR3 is TGCAGTGCTAGACCCGGGGGAGCCTACGAGCAGTACTTC. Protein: CSARPGGAYEQYF.

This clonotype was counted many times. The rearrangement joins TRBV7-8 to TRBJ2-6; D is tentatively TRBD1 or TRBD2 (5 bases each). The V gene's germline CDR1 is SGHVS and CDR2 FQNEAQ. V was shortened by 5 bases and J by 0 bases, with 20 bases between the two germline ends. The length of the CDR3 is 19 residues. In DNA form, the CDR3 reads TGTGCCAGCAGCCAGGGACGTAAGCAAACTGTCTCTGGGGCCAACGTCCTGACTTTC. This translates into CASSQGRKQTVSGANVLTF.

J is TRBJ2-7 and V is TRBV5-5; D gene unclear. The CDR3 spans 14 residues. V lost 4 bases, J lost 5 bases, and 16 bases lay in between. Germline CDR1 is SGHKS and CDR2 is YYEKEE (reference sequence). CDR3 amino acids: CASSRSEEDDEQYF. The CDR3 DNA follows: TGTGCCAGCAGCAGGTCCGAAGAGGACGACGAGCAGTACTTC.

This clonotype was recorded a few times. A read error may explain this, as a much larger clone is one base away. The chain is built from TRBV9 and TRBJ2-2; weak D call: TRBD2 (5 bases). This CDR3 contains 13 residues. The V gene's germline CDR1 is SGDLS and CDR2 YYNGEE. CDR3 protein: CASSVNPEGGLLF. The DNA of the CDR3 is TGTGCCAGCAGCGTAAATCCCGAGGGCGGACTGCTTTTT.

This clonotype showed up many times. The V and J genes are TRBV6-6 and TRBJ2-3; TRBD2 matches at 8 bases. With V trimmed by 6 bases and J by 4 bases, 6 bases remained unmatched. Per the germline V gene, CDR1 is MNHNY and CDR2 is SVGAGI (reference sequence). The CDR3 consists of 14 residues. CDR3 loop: CASSRGGAADTQYF. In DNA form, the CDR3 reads TGTGCCAGCAGCCGGGGGGGGGCGGCAGATACGCAGTATTTT.

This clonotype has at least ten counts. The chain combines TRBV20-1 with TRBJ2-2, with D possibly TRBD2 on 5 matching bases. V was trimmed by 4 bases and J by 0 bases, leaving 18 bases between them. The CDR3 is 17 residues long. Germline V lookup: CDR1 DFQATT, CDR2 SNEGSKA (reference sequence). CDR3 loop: CSATSFPLVTNTGELFF. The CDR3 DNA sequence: TGCAGTGCTACTAGCTTTCCGCTTGTGACGAACACCGGGGAGCTGTTTTTT.